The sequence of this TCR beta chain was determined in a study of T cell responses to AZD1222 COVID-19 vaccine. The ends lost 0 bases at V and 8 bases at J; junction bases unmatched: 7. Germline V lookup: CDR1 SGHRS, CDR2 YFSETQ. This CDR3 comprises 14 residues. Profiling relied on immunoSEQ multiplex PCR, and the TCRdb table lists in-frame clones only, not all of them. The sample gives just under 35,000 clones, under 90% of which show up once; about 10% is in the top ten. Regarding this clone: The antigen remains unidentified.

Study-wide points: Donors skewed white British and female; clonal diversity was possibly underestimated. In the spike-specific TCR repertoire, nearly half reportedly target unmutated variant regions. Two doses of AZD1222 preceded a rise in Spike-specific TCR breadth and depth. The span of vaccine-associated CD4 TCRs extended across spike, with dominance at 160-218 and 743-854.

The sample here was peripheral blood, taken 28 days after the second AZD1222 dose. The sequence was obtained from an adult who received the AZD1222 COVID-19 vaccine. The chain employs TRBV5-1 and TRBJ1-2; TRBD1 matches at 7 bases. As DNA, the CDR3 is TGCGCCAGCAGCTTGGACAGGGGAAGTAGGGGCTACACCTTC. It yields the protein CASSLDRGSRGYTF.